Following are 19 T cell receptor beta chains from one sample sequenced in a study of blood T cell repertoires in COVID-19. Sequencing used immunoSEQ multiplex PCR; TCRdb keeps in-frame clones, though not all of them. In the table there are some 490,000 clones, 80% to 90% of which are singletons. Sequenced sample: peripheral blood. The receptors come from a human donor in a cohort sampled during active COVID-19.

The chain couples TRBV6-1 to TRBJ2-1; 9 bases line up with TRBD1. J gave up 4 bases and V 1 base, and 14 bases lay outside the gene matches. The CDR3 runs to 19 residues. The V gene's germline CDR1 is MNHNS and CDR2 SASEGT. The CDR3 reads CASSEERGQGTSGYNEQFF. The DNA of the CDR3 is TGTGCCAGCAGTGAAGAACGGGGACAGGGTACGTCCGGTTACAATGAGCAGTTCTTC.

The rearrangement uses TRBV19 and TRBJ1-1; 7 nucleotides align to TRBD1. The CDR3 contains 15 residues. V shed 3 bases and J 5 bases; nucleotides not matched to a gene: 9. The germline V gene encodes CDR1 LNHDA and CDR2 SQIVND (reference sequence). For the CDR3, the DNA is TGTGCCAGTAGTATCCAAGAAGGGGGCCCTACTGAAGCTTTCTTT. This translates into CASSIQEGGPTEAFF.

J is TRBJ2-7 and V is TRBV7-2; 13 nucleotides line up with TRBD2. V was clipped by 5 bases and J by 2 bases; unmatched bases: 3. This CDR3 comprises 15 residues. Germline assignment: CDR1 SGHTA and CDR2 FQGNSA. In DNA, the CDR3 is TGTGCCAGCAGCGAGGGGACTAGCGGGGCCTACGAGCAGTACTTC. This gives the protein CASSEGTSGAYEQYF.

J is TRBJ2-7 and V is TRBV15; D is unclear. The V end lost 0 bases, the J end lost 5 bases, and 17 bases lay between the germline ends. The CDR3 is 16 amino acids. In germline, CDR1 is LNHNV, CDR2 YYDKDF (reference sequence). The CDR3 DNA reads as TGTGCCACCAGCAGAGATAACGCCCCTTCAGGCCACGAGCAGTACTTC. This gives the protein CATSRDNAPSGHEQYF.

This chain links TRBV7-8 with TRBJ1-1; 7 nucleotides align to TRBD1. This CDR3 has 16 residues. Germline CDR1 reads SGHVS; CDR2 reads FQNEAQ. Trimming at V came to 6 bases and at J to 1 base, leaving 11 bases not matched to a gene. CDR3 bases: TGTGCCAGCAGACCTTTGACAGGGCTTGAGAACACTGAAGCTTTCTTT. It is translated as CASRPLTGLENTEAFF.

The chain has TRBV30 and TRBJ2-3; possibly TRBD2 for D (6 bases). The germline CDR1 and CDR2 sequences are GTSNPN and SVGIG (reference sequence). V gave up 5 bases and J gave up 6 bases, with 24 bases separating them. This CDR3 is built from 16 residues. The DNA for the CDR3 is TGTGCCTGGGATATGATCCGGGACTGGAACCCTGATACGCAGTATTTT. It encodes CAWDMIRDWNPDTQYF. The full variable domain, its missing parts supplied by reference TRBV30 and TRBJ2-3, is SQTIHQWPATLVQPVGSPLSLECTVEGTSNPNLYWYRQAAGRGLQLLFYSVGIGQISSEVPQNLSASRPQDRQFILSSKKLLLSDSGFYLCAWDMIRDWNPDTQYFGPGTRLTVL.

The V and J genes are TRBV5-1 and TRBJ1-4, with D possibly TRBD1 on 6 matching bases. This CDR3 has 14 residues. Germline CDR1 is SGHRS and CDR2 is YFSETQ. The ends were cut back, 3 bases at V and 5 bases at J, with 11 bases in the middle. CDR3 residues: CASSWTAQNEKLFF. CDR3 nucleotides: TGCGCCAGCAGCTGGACAGCTCAGAATGAAAAACTGTTTTTT.

V and J are TRBV29-1 and TRBJ1-3; 7 nucleotides align to TRBD1. V shed 4 bases and J 5 bases; nucleotides not matched to a gene: 11. CDR1 and CDR2 (germline): SQVTM, ANQGSEA. The CDR3 spans 15 residues. The CDR3 bases are TGCAGCGTTGTTAGCCAGGGGGAGAAGCGAAACACCATATATTTT. Protein sequence: CSVVSQGEKRNTIYF.

The chain employs TRBV4-3 and TRBJ1-5; 10 bases map to TRBD1. Looked up from germline, CDR1 is LGHNA and CDR2 is YSLEER. The CDR3 extends over 14 amino acids. Unmatched junction bases numbered 2, after V lost 3 bases and J lost 6 bases. The CDR3 DNA sequence: TGCGCCAGCAGCCAGACAGGGGGCGGTCAGCCCCAGCATTTT. Its translation is CASSQTGGGQPQHF.

This chain uses TRBV7-3 with TRBJ2-7; TRBD2 aligns across 7 bases. Germline lookup yields CDR1 SGHTA and CDR2 FQGTGA. The CDR3 runs 16 residues. V trimming: 0 bases; J trimming: 1 base; junction bases outside the gene matches: 6. CDR3 amino acids: CASSLTGTISSYEQYF. The CDR3 DNA sequence: TGTGCCAGCAGCTTAACGGGGACTATCTCTTCCTACGAGCAGTACTTC.

The chain is built from TRBV18 and TRBJ2-1, with 14 bases that match TRBD2. V gave up 5 bases and J gave up 4 bases; unmatched junction bases: 7. This CDR3 contains 17 residues. The germline V gene encodes CDR1 KGHSH and CDR2 LQKENI. Written as DNA, the CDR3 is TGTGCCAGCTCAGCACGACTAGCGGGAGGGGGTTACAATGAGCAGTTCTTC. It is translated as CASSARLAGGGYNEQFF.

The V gene is TRBV7-2, the J gene TRBJ2-1; weak D call: TRBD2 (6 bases). Germline CDR1 and CDR2: SGHTA and FQGNSA. The CDR3 loop spans 15 amino acids. V was cut by 4 bases and J by 9 bases, with 19 bases left in between. CDR3 amino acids: CASSSSRGLLGEQFF. The CDR3 DNA sequence: TGTGCCAGCAGCTCAAGTCGGGGACTCTTAGGTGAGCAGTTCTTC.

This chain connects TRBV7-9 to TRBJ1-6; D remains unclear. The CDR3 length is 19 residues. CDR1 is SEHNR and CDR2 is FQNEAQ in the germline V gene (reference sequence). V was trimmed by 2 bases and J by 0 bases, leaving 17 bases between them. The DNA of the CDR3 is TGTGCCAGCAGCTTATTTTCCGGGGAAGGTAGCTCCTATAATTCACCCCTCCACTTT. It specifies CASSLFSGEGSSYNSPLHF. The variable domain in full, with the rest retrieved from reference TRBV7-9 and TRBJ1-6, is DTGVSQNPRHKITKRGQNVTFRCDPISEHNRLYWYRQTLGQGPEFLTYFQNEAQLEKSRLLSDRFSAERPKGSFSTLEIQRTEQGDSAMYLCASSLFSGEGSSYNSPLHFGNGTRLTVT.

The genes are TRBV28 and TRBJ2-6, with D perhaps matching TRBD2 (6 bases). The CDR3 length is 21 residues. Trimming pared 5 bases from V and 5 bases from J, leaving 31 bases between. Per the germline V gene, CDR1 is MDHEN and CDR2 is SYDVKM. Here the CDR3 DNA reads TGTGCCAGCAGTACTACCACCCCGGGGGTAGAGTGGGGAGGCAGGGCCAACGTCCTGACTTTC. Translating it yields CASSTTTPGVEWGGRANVLTF.

The genes are TRBV28 and TRBJ1-5, with D maybe TRBD1 (6 bases). Trimming removed 3 bases at V and 5 bases at J, with 14 bases between. CDR1 and CDR2 (germline): MDHEN, SYDVKM. This CDR3 spans 15 amino acids. Written as DNA, the CDR3 is TGTGCCAGCAGTTTGCCAGGGGAAGGGCATCAGCCCCAGCATTTT. It yields the protein CASSLPGEGHQPQHF.

The chain joins TRBV4-1 to TRBJ1-5, with a weak D call TRBD1 (5 bases). The V end lost 5 bases, the J end lost 0 bases, and 14 bases lay between the germline ends. CDR1 is MGHRA, CDR2 YSYEKL, per germline. This CDR3 comprises 16 residues. The CDR3 DNA is TGCGCCAGCAGCGAGTCGGGGGGGAATAGCAATCAGCCCCAGCATTTT. Residues: CASSESGGNSNQPQHF.

The chain joins TRBV28 to TRBJ2-6; 9 bases align to TRBD1. Germline trimming cut 6 bases from V and 0 bases from J; bases unmatched to any gene: 6. CDR3 length: 17 amino acids. Germline CDR1 and CDR2: MDHEN and SYDVKM. DNA of the CDR3: TGTGCCAGCAGGGGGACAGGGCCCGTCTCTGGGGCCAACGTCCTGACTTTC. This encodes CASRGTGPVSGANVLTF.

The V call is TRBV30, the J call TRBJ2-1; TRBD2 matches at 7 bases. The CDR3 consists of 14 residues. Germline assignment: CDR1 GTSNPN and CDR2 SVGIG (reference sequence). With 4 bases clipped from V and 1 base from J, the junction kept 4 bases outside the gene matches. CDR3 nucleotides: TGTGCCTGGACTCCGGGGGGATCCTACAATGAGCAGTTCTTC. Translating it yields CAWTPGGSYNEQFF.

This chain connects TRBV3-1 (or the pseudogene TRBV3-2) to TRBJ2-3; TRBD2 aligns across 9 bases. J gave up 7 bases and V 1 base, and 15 bases lay outside the gene matches. Germline loops: CDR1 LGHDT, CDR2 YNNKEL (reference sequence). The CDR3 contains 18 residues. This CDR3 reads CASSQVFGREGVEYTQYF. CDR3 nucleotide sequence: TGTGCCAGCAGCCAAGTTTTTGGGCGGGAGGGCGTAGAATATACGCAGTATTTT.